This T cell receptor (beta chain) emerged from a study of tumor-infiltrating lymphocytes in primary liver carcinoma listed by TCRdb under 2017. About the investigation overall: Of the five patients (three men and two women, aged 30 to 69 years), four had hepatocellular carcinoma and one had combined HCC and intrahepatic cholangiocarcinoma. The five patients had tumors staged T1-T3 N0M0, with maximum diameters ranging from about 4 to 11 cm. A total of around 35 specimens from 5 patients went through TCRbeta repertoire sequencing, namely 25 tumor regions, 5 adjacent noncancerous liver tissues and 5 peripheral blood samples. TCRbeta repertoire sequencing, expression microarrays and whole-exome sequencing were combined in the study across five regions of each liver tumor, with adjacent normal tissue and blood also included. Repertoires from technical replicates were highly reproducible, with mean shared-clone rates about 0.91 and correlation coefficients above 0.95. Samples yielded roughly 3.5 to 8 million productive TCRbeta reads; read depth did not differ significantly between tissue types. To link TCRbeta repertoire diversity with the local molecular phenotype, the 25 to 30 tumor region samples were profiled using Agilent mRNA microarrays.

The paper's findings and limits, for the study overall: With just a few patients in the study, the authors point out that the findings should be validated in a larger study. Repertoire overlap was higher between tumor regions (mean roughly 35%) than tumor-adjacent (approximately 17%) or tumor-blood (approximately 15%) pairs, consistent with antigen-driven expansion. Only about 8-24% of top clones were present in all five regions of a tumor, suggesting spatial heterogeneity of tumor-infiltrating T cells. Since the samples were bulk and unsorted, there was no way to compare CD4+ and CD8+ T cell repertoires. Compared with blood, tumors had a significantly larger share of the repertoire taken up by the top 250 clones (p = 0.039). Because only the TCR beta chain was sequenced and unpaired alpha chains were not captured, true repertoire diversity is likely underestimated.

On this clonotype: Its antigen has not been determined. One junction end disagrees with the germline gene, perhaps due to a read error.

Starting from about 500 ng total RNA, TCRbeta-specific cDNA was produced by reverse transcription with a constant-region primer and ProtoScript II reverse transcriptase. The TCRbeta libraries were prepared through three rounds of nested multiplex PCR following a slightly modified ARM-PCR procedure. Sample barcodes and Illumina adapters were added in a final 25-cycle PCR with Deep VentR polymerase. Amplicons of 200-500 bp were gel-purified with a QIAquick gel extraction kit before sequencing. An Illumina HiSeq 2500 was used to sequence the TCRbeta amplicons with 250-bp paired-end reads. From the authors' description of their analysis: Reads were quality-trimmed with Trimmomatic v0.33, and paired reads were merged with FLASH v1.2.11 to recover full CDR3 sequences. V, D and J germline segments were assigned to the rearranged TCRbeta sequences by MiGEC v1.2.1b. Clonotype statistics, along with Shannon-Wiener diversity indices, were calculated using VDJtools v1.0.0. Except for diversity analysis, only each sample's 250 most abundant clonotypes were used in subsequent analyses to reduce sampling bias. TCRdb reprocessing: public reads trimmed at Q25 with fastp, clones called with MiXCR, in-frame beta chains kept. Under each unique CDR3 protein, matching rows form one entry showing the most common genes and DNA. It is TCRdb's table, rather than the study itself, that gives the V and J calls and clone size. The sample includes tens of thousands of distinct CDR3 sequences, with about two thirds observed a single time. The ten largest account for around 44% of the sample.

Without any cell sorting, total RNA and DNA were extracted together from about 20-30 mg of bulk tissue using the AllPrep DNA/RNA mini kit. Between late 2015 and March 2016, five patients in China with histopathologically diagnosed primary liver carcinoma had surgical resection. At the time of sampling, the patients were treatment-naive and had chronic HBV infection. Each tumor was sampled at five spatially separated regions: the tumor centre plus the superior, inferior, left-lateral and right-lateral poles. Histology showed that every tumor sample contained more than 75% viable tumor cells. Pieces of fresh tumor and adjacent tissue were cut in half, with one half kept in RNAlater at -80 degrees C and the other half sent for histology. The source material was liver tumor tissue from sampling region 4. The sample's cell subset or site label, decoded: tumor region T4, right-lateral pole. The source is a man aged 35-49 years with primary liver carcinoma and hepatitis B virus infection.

Read as DNA, the sequence is TGTGCCAGCAGTGTGACTAGCGCGACCGGGAAGCTGCTTTTT. The encoded protein is CASSVTSATGKLLF. This chain joins TRBV28 to TRBJ2-2; 8 central bases correspond to TRBD2. The CDR3 runs 14 amino acids, cysteine and phenylalanine included. The only DNA kept is the CDR3, 42 bases in frame from the first base. CDR1 MDHEN and CDR2 SYDVKM were looked up in the germline V gene.